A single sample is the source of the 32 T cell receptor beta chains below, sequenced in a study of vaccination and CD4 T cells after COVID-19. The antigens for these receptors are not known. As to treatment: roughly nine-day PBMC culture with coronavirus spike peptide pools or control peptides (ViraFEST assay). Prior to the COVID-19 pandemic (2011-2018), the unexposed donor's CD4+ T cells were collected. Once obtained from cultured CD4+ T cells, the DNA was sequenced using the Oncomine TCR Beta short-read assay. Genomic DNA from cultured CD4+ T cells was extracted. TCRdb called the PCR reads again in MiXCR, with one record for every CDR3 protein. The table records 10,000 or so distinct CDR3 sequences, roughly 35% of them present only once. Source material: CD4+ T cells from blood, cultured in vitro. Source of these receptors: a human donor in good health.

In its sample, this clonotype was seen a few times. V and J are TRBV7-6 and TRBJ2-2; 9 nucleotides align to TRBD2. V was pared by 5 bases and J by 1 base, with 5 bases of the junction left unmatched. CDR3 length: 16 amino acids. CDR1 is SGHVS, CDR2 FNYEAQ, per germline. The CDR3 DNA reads TGTGCCAGCAGCCTCCTACTAGCGGGGAACACCGGGGAGCTGTTTTTT. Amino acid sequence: CASSLLLAGNTGELFF. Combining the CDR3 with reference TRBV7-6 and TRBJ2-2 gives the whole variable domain GAGVSQSPRYKVTKRGQDVALRCDPISGHVSLYWYRQALGQGPEFLTYFNYEAQQDKSGLPNDRFSAERPEGSISTLTIQRTEQRDSAMYRCASSLLLAGNTGELFFGEGSRLTVL.

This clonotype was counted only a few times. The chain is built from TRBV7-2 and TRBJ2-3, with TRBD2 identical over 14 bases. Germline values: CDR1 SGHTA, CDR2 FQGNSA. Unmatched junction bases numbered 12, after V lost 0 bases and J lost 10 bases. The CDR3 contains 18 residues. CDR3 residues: CASSLADRLAGGPWSQYF. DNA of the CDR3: TGTGCCAGCAGCTTAGCCGACCGACTAGCGGGAGGGCCGTGGTCGCAGTATTTT.

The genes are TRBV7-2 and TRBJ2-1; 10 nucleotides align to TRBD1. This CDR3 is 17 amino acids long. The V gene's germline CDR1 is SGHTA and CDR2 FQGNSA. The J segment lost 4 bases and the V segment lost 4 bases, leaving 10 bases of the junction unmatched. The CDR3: CASSYRWGQGKYNEQFF. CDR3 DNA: TGTGCCAGCAGCTACCGATGGGGACAGGGGAAGTACAATGAGCAGTTCTTC.

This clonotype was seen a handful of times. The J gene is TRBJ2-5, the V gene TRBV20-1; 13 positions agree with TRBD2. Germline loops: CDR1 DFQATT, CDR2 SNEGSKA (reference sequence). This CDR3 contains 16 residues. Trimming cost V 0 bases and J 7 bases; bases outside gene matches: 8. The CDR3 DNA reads TGCAGTGCTAGAGATGCACTAGCGGGAGGGCCGGGGACCCAGTACTTC. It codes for CSARDALAGGPGTQYF.

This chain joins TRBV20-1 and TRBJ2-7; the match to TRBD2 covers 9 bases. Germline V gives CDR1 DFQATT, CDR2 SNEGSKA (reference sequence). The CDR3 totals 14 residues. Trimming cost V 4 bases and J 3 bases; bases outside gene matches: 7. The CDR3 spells CSATRTSEFYEQYF. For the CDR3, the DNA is TGCAGTGCTACCCGGACTAGCGAATTCTACGAGCAGTACTTC.

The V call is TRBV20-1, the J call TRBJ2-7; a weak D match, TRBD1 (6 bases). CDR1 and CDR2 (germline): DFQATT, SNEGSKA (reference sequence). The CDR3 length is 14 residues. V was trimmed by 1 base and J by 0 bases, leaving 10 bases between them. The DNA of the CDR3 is TGCAGTGCTAGAGGCGGACAGAGCTCCTACGAGCAGTACTTC. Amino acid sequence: CSARGGQSSYEQYF.

The CDR3 protein is CSALSGTTTDTQYF. CDR3 DNA sequence: TGCAGTGCTCTTTCCGGGACTACCACAGATACGCAGTATTTT. The chain combines TRBV20-1 with TRBJ2-3; 7 nucleotides align to TRBD2. Germline V gene data show CDR1 as DFQATT and CDR2 as SNEGSKA (reference sequence). The V segment lost 5 bases and the J segment 2 bases; nucleotides outside the gene matches: 7. CDR3 length: 14 residues.

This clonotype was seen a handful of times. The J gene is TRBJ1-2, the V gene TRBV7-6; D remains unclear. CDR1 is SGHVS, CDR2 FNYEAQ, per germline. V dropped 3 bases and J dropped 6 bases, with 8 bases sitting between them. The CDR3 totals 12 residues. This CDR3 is CASSLDSNGYTF. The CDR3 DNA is TGTGCCAGCAGCTTGGACTCTAATGGCTACACCTTC.

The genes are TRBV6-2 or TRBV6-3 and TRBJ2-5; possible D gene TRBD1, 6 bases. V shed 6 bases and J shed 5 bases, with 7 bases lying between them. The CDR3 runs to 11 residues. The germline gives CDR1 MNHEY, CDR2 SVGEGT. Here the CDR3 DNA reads TGTGCCAGCAGCCAGGGGGAGACCCAGTACTTC. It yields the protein CASSQGETQYF.

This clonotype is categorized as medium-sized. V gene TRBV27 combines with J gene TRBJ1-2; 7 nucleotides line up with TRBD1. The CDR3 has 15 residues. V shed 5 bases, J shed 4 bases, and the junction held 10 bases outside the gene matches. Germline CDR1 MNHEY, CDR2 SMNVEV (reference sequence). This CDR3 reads CASSNKPGQIYGYTF. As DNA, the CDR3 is TGTGCCAGCAGTAATAAGCCGGGACAGATCTATGGCTACACCTTC.

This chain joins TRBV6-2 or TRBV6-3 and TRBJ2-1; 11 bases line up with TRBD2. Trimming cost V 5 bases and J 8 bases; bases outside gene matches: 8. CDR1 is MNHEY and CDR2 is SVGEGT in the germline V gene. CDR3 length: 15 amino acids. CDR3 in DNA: TGTGCCAGCAGTGCCCCTAGCGGGGGGTTGGATGAGCAGTTCTTC. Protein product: CASSAPSGGLDEQFF.

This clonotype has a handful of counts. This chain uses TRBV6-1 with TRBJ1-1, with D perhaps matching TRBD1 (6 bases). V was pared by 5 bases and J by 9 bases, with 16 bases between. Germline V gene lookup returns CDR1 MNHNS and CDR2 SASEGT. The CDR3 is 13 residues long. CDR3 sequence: CASSTGLLSQAFF. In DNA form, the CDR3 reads TGTGCCAGCAGTACAGGGCTTCTATCCCAAGCTTTCTTT.

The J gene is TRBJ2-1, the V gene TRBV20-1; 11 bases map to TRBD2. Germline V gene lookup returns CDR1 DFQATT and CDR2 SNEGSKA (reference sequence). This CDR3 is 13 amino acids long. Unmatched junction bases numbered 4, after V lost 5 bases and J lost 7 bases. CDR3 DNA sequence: TGCAGTGCTCTTACTAGCGGGAGAAATGAGCAGTTCTTC. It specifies CSALTSGRNEQFF.

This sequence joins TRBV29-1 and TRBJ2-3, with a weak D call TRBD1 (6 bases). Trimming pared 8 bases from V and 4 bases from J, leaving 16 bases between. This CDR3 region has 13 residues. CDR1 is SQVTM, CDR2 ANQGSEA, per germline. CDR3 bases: TGCAGCAAATCACAGGGACGGGCAGATACGCAGTATTTT. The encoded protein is CSKSQGRADTQYF.

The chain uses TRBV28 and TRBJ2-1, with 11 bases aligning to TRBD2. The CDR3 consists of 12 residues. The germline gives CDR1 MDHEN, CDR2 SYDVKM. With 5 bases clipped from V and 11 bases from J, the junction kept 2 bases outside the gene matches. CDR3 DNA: TGTGCCAGCAGTATGACTAGCGGGAAGCAGTTCTTC. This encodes CASSMTSGKQFF.

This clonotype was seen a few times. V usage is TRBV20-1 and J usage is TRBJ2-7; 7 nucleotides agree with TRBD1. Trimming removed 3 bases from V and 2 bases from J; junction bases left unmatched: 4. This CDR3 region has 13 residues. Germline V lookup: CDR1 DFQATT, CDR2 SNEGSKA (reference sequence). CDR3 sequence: CSARTGLTYEQYF. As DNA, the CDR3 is TGCAGTGCTAGGACAGGGTTAACCTACGAGCAGTACTTC.

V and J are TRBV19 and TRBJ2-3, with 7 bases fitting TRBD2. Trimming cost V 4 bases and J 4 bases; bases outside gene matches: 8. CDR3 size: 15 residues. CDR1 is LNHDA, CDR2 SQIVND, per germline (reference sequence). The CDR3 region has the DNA TGTGCCAGTAGTACCGACGCTGGGGGGGCAGATACGCAGTATTTT. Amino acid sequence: CASSTDAGGADTQYF.

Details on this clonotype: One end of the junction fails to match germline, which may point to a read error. The CDR3 reads CASSYFRDQPRHF. CDR3 in DNA: TGTGCCAGCAGTTACTTCAGGGATCAGCCCCGGCATTTT. The J gene is TRBJ1-5, the V gene TRBV6-2 or TRBV6-3; D possibly corresponds to TRBD1 (5 bases). The length of the CDR3 is 13 residues. CDR1 and CDR2 from the germline V gene are MNHEY and SVGEGT.

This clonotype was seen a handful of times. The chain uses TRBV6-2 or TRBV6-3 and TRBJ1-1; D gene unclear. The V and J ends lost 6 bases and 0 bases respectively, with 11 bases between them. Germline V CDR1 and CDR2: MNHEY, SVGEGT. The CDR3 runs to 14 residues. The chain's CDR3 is CASSPSGMNTEAFF. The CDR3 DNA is TGTGCCAGCAGCCCATCCGGGATGAACACTGAAGCTTTCTTT.

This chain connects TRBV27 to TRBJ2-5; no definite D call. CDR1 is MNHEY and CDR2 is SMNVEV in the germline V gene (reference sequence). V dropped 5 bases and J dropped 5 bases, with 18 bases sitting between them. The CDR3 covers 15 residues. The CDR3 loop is CASSRKGQLMETQYF. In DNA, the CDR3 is TGTGCCAGCAGTCGAAAAGGCCAGCTAATGGAGACCCAGTACTTC.

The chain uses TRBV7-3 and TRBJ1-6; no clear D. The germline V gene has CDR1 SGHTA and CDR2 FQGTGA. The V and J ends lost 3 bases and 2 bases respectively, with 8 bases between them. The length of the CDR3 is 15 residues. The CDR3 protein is CASSLASAYNSPLHF. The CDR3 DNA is TGTGCCAGCAGCTTGGCGTCCGCCTATAATTCACCCCTCCACTTT.

The CDR3 loop reads CSAGGIGGAKKTQYF. CDR3 nucleotides: TGCAGTGCCGGAGGTATTGGGGGGGCAAAGAAGACCCAGTACTTC. J is TRBJ2-5 and V is TRBV20-1; D might be TRBD2 (7 bases). The V end was cut by 6 bases, the J end by 6 bases, with 23 bases between. CDR1 and CDR2 from the germline V gene are DFQATT and SNEGSKA (reference sequence). The length of the CDR3 is 15 residues.

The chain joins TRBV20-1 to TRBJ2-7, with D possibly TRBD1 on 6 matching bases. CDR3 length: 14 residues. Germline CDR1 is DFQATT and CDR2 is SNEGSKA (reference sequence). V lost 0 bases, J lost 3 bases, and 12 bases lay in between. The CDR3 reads CSARDFLGGYEQYF. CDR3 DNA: TGCAGTGCTAGAGATTTTTTAGGGGGCTACGAGCAGTACTTC.

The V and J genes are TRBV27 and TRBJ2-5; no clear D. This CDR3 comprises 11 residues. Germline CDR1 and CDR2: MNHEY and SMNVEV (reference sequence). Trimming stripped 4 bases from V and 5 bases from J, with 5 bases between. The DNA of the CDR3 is TGTGCCAGCAGTTCGGCGGAGACCCAGTACTTC. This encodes CASSSAETQYF.

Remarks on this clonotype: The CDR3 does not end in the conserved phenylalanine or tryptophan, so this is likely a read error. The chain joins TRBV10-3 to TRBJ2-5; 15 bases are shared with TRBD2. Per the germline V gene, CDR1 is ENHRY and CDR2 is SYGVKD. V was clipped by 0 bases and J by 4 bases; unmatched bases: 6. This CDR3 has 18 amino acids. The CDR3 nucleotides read TGTGCCATCAGTGAGTCAGGGACTAGCGGGAGGATACGAGAGACCCAGTACTAC. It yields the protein CAISESGTSGRIRETQYY.

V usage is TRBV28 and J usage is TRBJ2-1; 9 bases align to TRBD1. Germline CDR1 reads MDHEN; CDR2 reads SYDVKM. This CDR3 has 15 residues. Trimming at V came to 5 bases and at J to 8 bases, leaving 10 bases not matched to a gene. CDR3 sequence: CASSTPGQGSDEQFF. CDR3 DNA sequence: TGTGCCAGCAGTACCCCGGGACAGGGTTCGGATGAGCAGTTCTTC. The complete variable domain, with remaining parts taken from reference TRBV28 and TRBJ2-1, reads DVKVTQSSRYLVKRTGEKVFLECVQDMDHENMFWYRQDPGLGLRLIYFSYDVKMKEKGDIPEGYSVSREKKERFSLILESASTNQTSMYLCASSTPGQGSDEQFFGPGTRLTVL.

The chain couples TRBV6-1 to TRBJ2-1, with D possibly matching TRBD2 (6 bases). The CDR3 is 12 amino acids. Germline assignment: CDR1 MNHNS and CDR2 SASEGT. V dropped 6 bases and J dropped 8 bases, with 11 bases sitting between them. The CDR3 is CASSKGTYEQFF. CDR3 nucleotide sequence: TGTGCCAGCAGCAAAGGGACTTATGAGCAGTTCTTC.

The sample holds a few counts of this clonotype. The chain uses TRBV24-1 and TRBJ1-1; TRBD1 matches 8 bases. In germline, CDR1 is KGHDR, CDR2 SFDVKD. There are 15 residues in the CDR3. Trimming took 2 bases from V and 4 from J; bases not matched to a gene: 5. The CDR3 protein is CATSDSSRGLTEAFF. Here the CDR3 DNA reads TGTGCCACCAGTGATTCTAGCAGGGGGCTCACTGAAGCTTTCTTT.

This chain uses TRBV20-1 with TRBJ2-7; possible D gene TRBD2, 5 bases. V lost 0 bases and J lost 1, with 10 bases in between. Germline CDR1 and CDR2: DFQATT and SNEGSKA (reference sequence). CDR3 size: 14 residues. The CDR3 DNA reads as TGCAGTGCTAGAGAACGGACGGGATCCTACGAGCAGTACTTC. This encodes CSARERTGSYEQYF.

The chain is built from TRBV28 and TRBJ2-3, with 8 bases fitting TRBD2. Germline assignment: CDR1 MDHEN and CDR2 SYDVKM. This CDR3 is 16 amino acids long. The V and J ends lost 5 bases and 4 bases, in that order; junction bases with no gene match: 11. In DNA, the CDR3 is TGTGCCAGCAGTAACCCTAGCGGGTTTCATCCAGATACGCAGTATTTT. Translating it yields CASSNPSGFHPDTQYF.

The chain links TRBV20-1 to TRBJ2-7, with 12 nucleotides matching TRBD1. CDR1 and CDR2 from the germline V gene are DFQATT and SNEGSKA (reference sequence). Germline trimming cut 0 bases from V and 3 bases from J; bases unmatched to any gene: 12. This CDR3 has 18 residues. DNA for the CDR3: TGCAGTGCTAGAGAGCGACCGCCGGGACAGGGGGCCTTCTACGAGCAGTACTTC. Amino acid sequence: CSARERPPGQGAFYEQYF.

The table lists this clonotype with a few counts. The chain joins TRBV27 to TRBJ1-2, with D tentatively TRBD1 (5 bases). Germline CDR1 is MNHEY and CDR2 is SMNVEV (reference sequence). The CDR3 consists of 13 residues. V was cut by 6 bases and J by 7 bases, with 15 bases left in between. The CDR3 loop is CASSRSEGFGYTF. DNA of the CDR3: TGTGCCAGCAGCCGCAGCGAGGGGTTTGGCTACACCTTC.